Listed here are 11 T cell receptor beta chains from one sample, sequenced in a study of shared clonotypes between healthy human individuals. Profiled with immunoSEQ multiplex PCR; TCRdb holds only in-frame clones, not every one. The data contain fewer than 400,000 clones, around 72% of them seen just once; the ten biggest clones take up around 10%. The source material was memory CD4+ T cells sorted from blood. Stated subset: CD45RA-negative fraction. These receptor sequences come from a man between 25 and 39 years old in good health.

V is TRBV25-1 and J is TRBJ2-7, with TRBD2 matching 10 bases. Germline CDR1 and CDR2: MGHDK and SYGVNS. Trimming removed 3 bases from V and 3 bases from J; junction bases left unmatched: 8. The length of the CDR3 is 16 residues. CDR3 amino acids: CASSDKREGRIYEQYF. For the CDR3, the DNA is TGTGCCAGCAGTGATAAGCGGGAGGGCCGAATCTACGAGCAGTACTTC.

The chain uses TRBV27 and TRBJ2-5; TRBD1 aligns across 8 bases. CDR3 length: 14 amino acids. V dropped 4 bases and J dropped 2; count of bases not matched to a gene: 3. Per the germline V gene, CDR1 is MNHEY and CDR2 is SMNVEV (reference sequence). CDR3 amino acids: CASSSRTGQETQYF. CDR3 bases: TGTGCCAGCAGTTCAAGGACAGGGCAAGAGACCCAGTACTTC.

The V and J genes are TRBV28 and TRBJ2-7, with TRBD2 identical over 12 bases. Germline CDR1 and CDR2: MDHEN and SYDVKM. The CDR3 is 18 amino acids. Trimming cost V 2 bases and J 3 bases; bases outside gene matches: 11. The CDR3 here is CASSLETSGSTRSYEQYF. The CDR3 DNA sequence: TGTGCCAGCAGTTTAGAGACTAGCGGGAGCACACGGAGCTACGAGCAGTACTTC.

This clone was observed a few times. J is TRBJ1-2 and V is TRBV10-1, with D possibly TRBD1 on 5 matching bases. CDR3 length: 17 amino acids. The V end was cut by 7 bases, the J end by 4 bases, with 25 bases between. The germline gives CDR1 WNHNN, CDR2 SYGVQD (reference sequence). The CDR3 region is CASTTNFSREKGYGYTF. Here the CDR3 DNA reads TGCGCCAGCACCACAAATTTCAGCAGGGAAAAGGGCTATGGCTACACCTTC.

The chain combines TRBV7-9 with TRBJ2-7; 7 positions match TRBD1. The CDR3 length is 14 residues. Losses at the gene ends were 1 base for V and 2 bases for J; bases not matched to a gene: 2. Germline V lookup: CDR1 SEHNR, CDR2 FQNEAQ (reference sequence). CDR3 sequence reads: CASSLEGGPYEQYF. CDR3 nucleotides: TGTGCCAGCAGCTTAGAAGGGGGCCCCTACGAGCAGTACTTC.

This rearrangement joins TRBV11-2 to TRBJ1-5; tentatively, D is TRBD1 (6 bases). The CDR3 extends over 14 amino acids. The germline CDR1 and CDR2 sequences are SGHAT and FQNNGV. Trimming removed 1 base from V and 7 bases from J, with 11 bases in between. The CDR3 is CASSLVGGGQPQHF. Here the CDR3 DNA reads TGTGCCAGCAGCTTAGTGGGGGGCGGACAGCCCCAGCATTTT.

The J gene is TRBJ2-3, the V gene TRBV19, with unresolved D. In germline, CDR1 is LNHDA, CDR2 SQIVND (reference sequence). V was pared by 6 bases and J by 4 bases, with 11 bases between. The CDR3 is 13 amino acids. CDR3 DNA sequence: TGTGCCAGTAGGGGGATTGTCGCAGATACGCAGTATTTT. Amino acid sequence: CASRGIVADTQYF. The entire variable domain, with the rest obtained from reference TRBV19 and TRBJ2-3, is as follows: DGGITQSPKYLFRKEGQNVTLSCEQNLNHDAMYWYRQDPGQGLRLIYYSQIVNDFQKGDIAEGYSVSREKKESFPLTVTSAQKNPTAFYLCASRGIVADTQYFGPGTRLTVL.

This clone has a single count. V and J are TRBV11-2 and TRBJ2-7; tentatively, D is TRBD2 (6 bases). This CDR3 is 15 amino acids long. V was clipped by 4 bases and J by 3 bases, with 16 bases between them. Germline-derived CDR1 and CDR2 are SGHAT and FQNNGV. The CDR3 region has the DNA TGTGCCAGCAGCTGGGGGGACGCGGGGCTCTACGAGCAGTACTTC. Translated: CASSWGDAGLYEQYF.

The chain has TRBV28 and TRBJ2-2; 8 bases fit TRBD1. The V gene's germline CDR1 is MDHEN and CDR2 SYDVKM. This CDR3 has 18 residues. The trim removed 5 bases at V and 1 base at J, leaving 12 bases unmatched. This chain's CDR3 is CASSPLGTGRGNTGELFF. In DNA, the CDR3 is TGTGCCAGCAGTCCTCTCGGGACAGGAAGAGGGAACACCGGGGAGCTGTTTTTT.

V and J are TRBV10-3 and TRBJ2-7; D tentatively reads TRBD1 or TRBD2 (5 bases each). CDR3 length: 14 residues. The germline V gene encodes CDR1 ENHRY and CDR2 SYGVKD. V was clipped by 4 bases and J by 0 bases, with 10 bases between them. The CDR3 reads CAISAGLLSYEQYF. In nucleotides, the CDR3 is TGTGCCATCAGTGCGGGGCTCCTCTCCTACGAGCAGTACTTC.

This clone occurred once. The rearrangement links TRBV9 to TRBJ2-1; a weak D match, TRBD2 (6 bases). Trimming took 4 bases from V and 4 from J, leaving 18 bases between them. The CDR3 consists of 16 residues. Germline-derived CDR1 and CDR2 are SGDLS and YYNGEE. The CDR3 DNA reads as TGTGCCAGCAGCCCCAGCGTGGGGGACTTTTACAATGAGCAGTTCTTC. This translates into CASSPSVGDFYNEQFF. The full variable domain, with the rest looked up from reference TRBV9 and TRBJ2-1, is DSGVTQTPKHLITATGQRVTLRCSPRSGDLSVYWYQQSLDQGLQFLIQYYNGEERAKGNILERFSAQQFPDLHSELNLSSLELGDSALYFCASSPSVGDFYNEQFFGPGTRLTVL.